These T cell receptor beta chains were read from a single sample in a study of CD8+ T cells in alopecia areata. Data came from immunoSEQ multiplex PCR; TCRdb stores just in-frame clones and leaves some out. The sample yields 130,000 to 150,000 clones, approximately 60% seen once. Sequencing input: CD8+ T cells sorted from blood. All receptors derive from a human donor in good health. The CDR3 runs from the conserved cysteine through the conserved F or W. The order of the fields is CDR3 length, clone size, D gene, J gene, V gene, CDR3 DNA, CDR3 protein. D genes are given only for firm matches. Rows give clone size only sometimes, using once, few, many, or a class for an expanded clone.

14	NA	NA	TRBJ2-1	TRBV27	TGTGCCAGCAGTTCATCCGGGACGACCAATGAGCAGTTCTTC	CASSSSGTTNEQFF
15	NA	TRBD2	TRBJ2-7	TRBV7-9	TGTGCCAGCAGCCGGAGCGGGAGGGCCTCCTACGAGCAGTACTTC	CASSRSGRASYEQYF
13	NA	NA	TRBJ1-4	TRBV6-5	TGTGCCAGCTCGGCAGGGGTGGTTGAAAAACTGTTTTTT	CASSAGVVEKLFF
15	NA	TRBD2	TRBJ2-1	TRBV4-1	TGCGCCAGCAGCCAAACTAGCGGCCCAAACAATGAGCAGTTCTTC	CASSQTSGPNNEQFF
14	NA	NA	TRBJ2-3	TRBV25-1	TGTGCCAGCAGTCCCTCGGAGGGTACAGATACGCAGTATTTT	CASSPSEGTDTQYF
15	NA	TRBD1	TRBJ2-7	TRBV13	TGTGCCAGCAGCTTGAGGACAGGGAGCTCCTACGAGCAGTACTTC	CASSLRTGSSYEQYF
13	NA	NA	TRBJ1-2	TRBV5-1	TGCGCCAGCAGCGTGATAGGTACCGATGGCTACACCTTC	CASSVIGTDGYTF
13	NA	TRBD2	TRBJ2-5	TRBV29-1	TGCAGCGTTGATAGCGGGGGGCTGGAGACCCAGTACTTC	CSVDSGGLETQYF
13	few	NA	TRBJ2-7	TRBV29-1	TGCAGCGTTGAATTGGACTCGACCTACGAGCAGTACTTC	CSVELDSTYEQYF
15	once	NA	TRBJ1-1	TRBV25-1	TGTGCCAGCAGTGAATGGGGGCCGATGAACACTGAAGCTTTCTTT	CASSEWGPMNTEAFF
13	NA	TRBD2	TRBJ2-1	TRBV30	TGTGCCTTAACTAGCGGCACCTACAATGAGCAGTTCTTC	CALTSGTYNEQFF
11	once	NA	TRBJ1-1	TRBV5-1	TGCGCCAGCAGCTTGGGAACAGAAGCTTTCTTT	CASSLGTEAFF
12	NA	NA	TRBJ2-7	TRBV10-3	TGTGCCATCAGTGGAAACTCCTACGAGCAGTACTTC	CAISGNSYEQYF
16	NA	TRBD2	TRBJ2-1	TRBV9	TGTGCCAGCAGCCCCTTTAGCGGGAGTCAAGACAATGAGCAGTTCTTC	CASSPFSGSQDNEQFF
14	NA	NA	TRBJ2-7	TRBV30	TGTGCCTGGAGTTCCCCTACAGGACCCTACGAGCAGTACTTC	CAWSSPTGPYEQYF
13	NA	NA	TRBJ2-1	TRBV2	TGTGCCAGCGCGTGGGGGGAAGAGAATGAGCAGTTCTTC	CASAWGEENEQFF
17	few	TRBD2	TRBJ2-1	TRBV29-1	TGCAGCGTTGAAGATCCATGGATGGGCGGGAGTTCCAATGAGCAGTTCTTC	CSVEDPWMGGSSNEQFF
16	NA	NA	TRBJ2-1	TRBV4-2	TGTGCCAGCAGCCAAGATTGGTCGAGCTCCTACAATGAGCAGTTCTTC	CASSQDWSSSYNEQFF
16	few	TRBD2	TRBJ2-5	TRBV30	TGTGCCTGGATCTCCGGGACTAGCGCTAATCAAGAGACCCAGTACTTC	CAWISGTSANQETQYF
15	once	NA	TRBJ2-7	TRBV5-1	TGCGCCAGCAGCTTGCGGTACCCGAGCTCCTACGAGCAGTACTTC	CASSLRYPSSYEQYF
13	few	NA	TRBJ1-1	TRBV29-1	TGCAGCGTTGAAGACAGGTCGAACACTGAAGCTTTCTTT	CSVEDRSNTEAFF
14	NA	TRBD2	TRBJ2-7	TRBV15	TGTGCCACGACGCTAGCGGGAGGAGCGGTAGAGCAGTACTTC	CATTLAGGAVEQYF
14	NA	NA	TRBJ2-7	TRBV28	TGTGCCAGCAGTTGGACAGCCGGTTCCTACGAGCAGTACTTC	CASSWTAGSYEQYF
16	NA	NA	TRBJ2-4	TRBV2	TGTGCCAGCAGGGACCGCCGCCTCCTAGCCAAAAACATTCAGTACTTC	CASRDRRLLAKNIQYF
14	NA	NA	TRBJ2-3	TRBV15	TGTGCCACCAGCAGTTTGGACTACACAGATACGCAGTATTTT	CATSSLDYTDTQYF
14	NA	TRBD1	TRBJ2-7	TRBV5-4	TGTGCCAGCAGTACAACCGAGACAGGGGACGAGCAGTACTTC	CASSTTETGDEQYF
14	few	NA	TRBJ2-6	TRBV6-6	TGTGCCAGCACTCCCTACTCTGGGGCCAACGTCCTGACTTTC	CASTPYSGANVLTF
11	NA	NA	TRBJ2-1	TRBV5-1	TGCGCCAGCAGCTTAGAGGGTGAGCAGTTCTTC	CASSLEGEQFF
14	once	NA	TRBJ1-2	TRBV19	TGTGCCAGTAGCGAACTCCAAGGGTACTATGGCTACACCTTC	CASSELQGYYGYTF
15	NA	TRBD2	TRBJ2-3	TRBV5-4	TGTGCCAGCAGTTTCGGACTAGCGGCGACAGATACGCAGTATTTT	CASSFGLAATDTQYF
12	NA	NA	TRBJ2-2	TRBV27	TGTGCCAGCAGTTCGAACACCGGGGAGCTGTTTTTT	CASSSNTGELFF
13	NA	NA	TRBJ1-2	TRBV11-2	TGTGCCAGCAGCTTGGGGGTTAGCTATGGCTACACCTTC	CASSLGVSYGYTF
12	few	TRBD2	TRBJ2-7	TRBV29-1	TGCAGCGTGGGTAGCGGGATGGGCGAGCAGTACTTC	CSVGSGMGEQYF
17	NA	NA	TRBJ2-4	TRBV27	TGTGCCAGCAGTTTAGTCGTGGGAGAGCTAGCCAAAAACATTCAGTACTTC	CASSLVVGELAKNIQYF
13	few	NA	TRBJ2-7	TRBV19	TGTGCCAGTAGTAATCCGGGACCATACGAGCAGTACTTC	CASSNPGPYEQYF
15	NA	TRBD1	TRBJ2-4	TRBV5-6	TGTGCCAGCAGCGACACCGGGACAGGGAAAAACATTCAGTACTTC	CASSDTGTGKNIQYF
14	NA	TRBD1	TRBJ1-1	TRBV7-2	TGTGCCAGCAGCTTATACGTCGGACAGGGCGAAGCTTTCTTT	CASSLYVGQGEAFF
13	NA	NA	TRBJ2-1	TRBV29-1	TGCAGCGTTGAGGTCGACAGCGCTAATGAGCAGTTCTTC	CSVEVDSANEQFF
15	few	TRBD2	TRBJ2-1	TRBV4-1	TGCGCCAGCAGTCTTCGACTAGCGGGAGTGGATGAGCAGTTCTTC	CASSLRLAGVDEQFF
15	NA	NA	TRBJ2-5	TRBV11-2	TGTGCCAGCAGCTCAGATTACCTAGGTGGGGAGACCCAGTACTTC	CASSSDYLGGETQYF
14	NA	NA	TRBJ2-7	TRBV27	TGTGCCAGCAGTCATTTTGGGGGGAGCTACGAGCAGTACTTC	CASSHFGGSYEQYF
15	NA	TRBD1	TRBJ2-7	TRBV7-8	TGTGCCAGCAGCCTGGGGACAGGTCCAGGGGACGAGCAGTACTTC	CASSLGTGPGDEQYF
13	NA	NA	TRBJ2-7	TRBV29-1	TGCAGCGTTGAAGAGGCAGACTCCTACGAGCAGTACTTC	CSVEEADSYEQYF
12	NA	NA	TRBJ1-1	TRBV30	TGTGCCTGGAGTGCAGGTGGAGTAGAAGCTTTCTTT	CAWSAGGVEAFF
15	few	NA	TRBJ1-2	TRBV6-5	TGTGCCAGCAGGAACCGAGACCGGGACCTCTATGGCTACACCTTC	CASRNRDRDLYGYTF
15	NA	NA	TRBJ2-5	TRBV4-2	TGTGCCAGCAGCCAAGATGACGCCAGCCAAGAGACCCAGTACTTC	CASSQDDASQETQYF
15	NA	TRBD1	TRBJ2-2	TRBV30	TGTGCCTGGAGTCCCGGGACAGGGAACACCGGGGAGCTGTTTTTT	CAWSPGTGNTGELFF
12	NA	TRBD1	TRBJ2-7	TRBV5-8	TGTGCCAGCAGCAAGACAGGGAACGAGCAGTACTTC	CASSKTGNEQYF
11	NA	NA	TRBJ1-5	TRBV6-1	TGTGCCAGCAGTGAATATCCGCCCCAGCATTTT	CASSEYPPQHF
17	NA	TRBD2	TRBJ2-1	TRBV7-2	TGTGCCAGCAGCTTATTCCAAGGACTAGCGGACTACAATGAGCAGTTCTTC	CASSLFQGLADYNEQFF
16	few	NA	TRBJ2-3	TRBV11-2	TGTGCCAGCAGCTTAGTCGGGACGGACTACACAGATACGCAGTATTTT	CASSLVGTDYTDTQYF